These 23 T cell receptor beta chains were sequenced from one sample in a study of T cells in Graves' hyperthyroidism and ophthalmopathy (dated by TCRdb to the late 2010s). Libraries were constructed by multiplex PCR. TCRdb records Illumina HiSeq 2000 as the sequencer. The TCR beta CDR3 regions were amplified from RNA transcripts. The first round of RT-PCR for the TCR CDR3 was performed with the HTBI primer set and the Qiagen OneStep RT-PCR kit. TCRdb cleaned the public reads at Q25 with fastp, built clones with MiXCR and kept in-frame beta chains. A single entry per CDR3 protein holds the most common genes and DNA from its merged rows. The sample table contains nearly 750,000 distinct CDR3 sequences; only one count was recorded for 30% to 40% of them. Around 29% of the sample belongs to the ten largest clones. The specimen was blood. These receptors were taken from a woman aged 40 to 50 with Graves' hyperthyroidism.

This clonotype was seen many times. The J gene is TRBJ1-2, the V gene TRBV12-3 or TRBV12-4; 8 nucleotides agree with TRBD1. CDR3 size: 15 residues. V was clipped by 8 bases and J by 4 bases; unmatched bases: 12. The DNA of the CDR3 is TGTGCCAGCTCATCAGGGTTGGGGACAGGCTATGGCTACACCTTC. Translating gives CASSSGLGTGYGYTF.

As regards this clonotype: The final CDR3 position lacks the conserved phenylalanine or tryptophan, pointing to a likely read error. The V gene is TRBV5-1, the J gene TRBJ1-1; D not resolved. The CDR3 spans 14 residues. Trimming left V 10 bases short and J 2 bases short, with 18 bases between. The germline CDR1 and CDR2 sequences are SGHRS and YFSETQ. The CDR3 reads CAGGFGEGNTEAFS. CDR3 DNA sequence: TGCGCCGGCGGCTTTGGGGAGGGAAACACTGAAGCTTTCTCT.

Regarding this clonotype: A much larger clone differs by one base, so this may be a read error. This chain uses TRBV29-1 with TRBJ1-2; weak D call: TRBD1 (5 bases). CDR3 size: 12 residues. The germline CDR1 and CDR2 sequences are SQVTM and ANQGSEA. V gave up 7 bases and J gave up 4 bases, with 13 bases separating them. The CDR3 DNA reads TGCAGCGCGAAGTCAGGGAGCTATGGCTACACCTTC. This gives the protein CSAKSGSYGYTF. Using reference TRBV29-1 and TRBJ1-2 for the parts outside the CDR3, the full variable domain is SAVISQKPSRDICQRGTSLTIQCQVDSQVTMMFWYRQQPGQSLTLIATANQGSEATYESGFVIDKFPISRPNLTFSTLTVSNMSPEDSSIYLCSAKSGSYGYTFGSGTRLTVV.

This clonotype was counted ten times or more. J is TRBJ2-2 and V is TRBV29-1; TRBD2 matches 9 bases. With 7 bases clipped from V and 0 bases from J, the junction kept 12 bases outside the gene matches. The CDR3 has 17 residues. Germline assignment: CDR1 SQVTM and CDR2 ANQGSEA. This chain's CDR3 is CSATVASGMANTGELFF. Written as DNA, the CDR3 is TGCAGCGCCACGGTTGCTAGCGGGATGGCGAACACCGGGGAGCTGTTTTTT.

The table lists this clonotype with a count of one. The chain uses TRBV12-3 or TRBV12-4 and TRBJ2-5, with TRBD2 matching over 14 bases. CDR3 length: 19 amino acids. The ends lost 4 bases at V and 5 bases at J; junction bases unmatched: 15. The CDR3, as DNA: TGTGCCAGCAGTTCTCTATTGGGCGAGACTAGCGGGGGGGATGAGACCCAGTACTTC. Residues: CASSSLLGETSGGDETQYF.

This clonotype was observed many times. The V and J genes are TRBV7-8 and TRBJ1-6; D gene ambiguous. Trimming cost V 1 base and J 8 bases, with 12 bases left between them. Germline V gene data show CDR1 as SGHVS and CDR2 as FQNEAQ. The CDR3 has 15 amino acids. Here the CDR3 DNA reads TGTGCCAGCAGCTTAGTTCCGGGAATGGATTCACCCCTCCACTTT. Encoded protein: CASSLVPGMDSPLHF. Looking up the rest from reference TRBV7-8 and TRBJ1-6 gives the full variable domain: GAGVSQSPRYKVAKRGQDVALRCDPISGHVSLFWYQQALGQGPEFLTYFQNEAQLDKSGLPSDRFFAERPEGSVSTLKIQRTQQEDSAVYLCASSLVPGMDSPLHFGNGTRLTVT.

V is TRBV10-3 and J is TRBJ1-6, with a tentative D call TRBD1 (6 bases). CDR3 length: 16 amino acids. Germline V gives CDR1 ENHRY, CDR2 SYGVKD. Trimming pared 3 bases from V and 5 bases from J, leaving 14 bases between. The CDR3, as DNA: TGTGCCATCAGTGAATTGGAACAGGGTGATAATTCACCCCTCCACTTT. Protein product: CAISELEQGDNSPLHF.

This sequence joins TRBV24-1 and TRBJ1-1; weak D call: TRBD1 (6 bases). The length of the CDR3 is 16 residues. Germline V CDR1 and CDR2: KGHDR, SFDVKD. Trimming removed 11 bases at V and 1 base at J, with 22 bases between. Here the CDR3 DNA reads TGTGCCAGCAGGATACAGGGTGTTGGTGGGAACACTGAAGCTTTCTTT. Translated, it gives CASRIQGVGGNTEAFF.

Regarding this clonotype: At one of its ends the junction is not consistent with the germline gene, which may arise from a read error. The V and J genes are TRBV7-2 and TRBJ1-2, with D unclear. Per the germline V gene, CDR1 is SGHTA and CDR2 is FQGNSA. There are 13 residues in the CDR3. The CDR3 spells CASGPSNRIGYTF. As DNA, the CDR3 is TGCGCCAGCGGTCCATCGAACAGAATCGGCTACACCTTC.

The chain carries TRBV15 and TRBJ2-5; D is perhaps TRBD2 (5 bases). Near its end, the DNA agrees better with TRBJ2-1, so the J call may be wrong. This CDR3 is built from 15 residues. The germline CDR1 and CDR2 sequences are LNHNV and YYDKDF (reference sequence). CDR3 bases: TGTGCCACCAGCAGAGTGCTGGGTACGGGGAATGAGCAGTTCTTC. Residues: CATSRVLGTGNEQFF.

This clonotype has ten or more counts. This sequence joins TRBV6-1 and TRBJ1-2, with D unresolved. V lost 2 bases, J lost 7 bases, and 11 bases lay in between. CDR3 length: 13 amino acids. CDR1 is MNHNS and CDR2 is SASEGT in the germline V gene. CDR3 region: CASSERRVSGYTF. The CDR3 DNA is TGTGCCAGCAGTGAACGAAGGGTCTCTGGCTACACCTTC.

This clonotype was detected many times. The V gene is TRBV11-3, the J gene TRBJ2-2; no clear D. The V end was cut by 5 bases, the J end by 5 bases, with 12 bases between. This CDR3 spans 14 amino acids. Germline V lookup: CDR1 SGHNT, CDR2 YENEEA. In DNA, the CDR3 is TGTGCCAGCAGCCCTTTGGGGAAGACCGGGGAGCTGTTTTTT. Translation gives CASSPLGKTGELFF. The full variable domain, completed using reference TRBV11-3 and TRBJ2-2, is EAGVVQSPRYKIIEKKQPVAFWCNPISGHNTLYWYLQNLGQGPELLIRYENEEAVDDSQLPKDRFSAERLKGVDSTLKIQPAELGDSAVYLCASSPLGKTGELFFGEGSRLTVL.

As regards this clonotype: One junction end disagrees with the germline gene, perhaps due to a read error. This chain connects TRBV11-2 to TRBJ2-5, with TRBD1 identical over 7 bases. The germline CDR1 and CDR2 sequences are SGHAT and FQNNGV. The CDR3 covers 15 residues. The CDR3 coding sequence is TGTGCCAGCAGCCGGGACAGTGGGCACCAAAAGACCCAGTACTTC. This translates into CASSRDSGHQKTQYF.

This clonotype was detected only a few times. The chain combines TRBV29-1 with TRBJ2-6, with D perhaps given as TRBD1 or TRBD2 (5 bases each). Germline V CDR1 and CDR2: SQVTM, ANQGSEA. Deletions cut 3 bases from V and 4 bases from J, with 13 bases between. The CDR3 loop spans 15 amino acids. DNA for the CDR3: TGCAGCGTTGACGACGGGGCGGCAGGGGCCAACGTCCTGACTTTC. Amino acid sequence: CSVDDGAAGANVLTF.

At least ten counts were recorded for this clonotype. The chain combines TRBV2 with TRBJ2-7, with 11 bases fitting TRBD1. The CDR3 has 14 residues. Trimming at V came to 7 bases and at J to 4 bases, leaving 6 bases not matched to a gene. Germline assignment: CDR1 SNHLY and CDR2 FYNNEI. The CDR3 here is CASMAGTGGYEQYF. The CDR3 region has the DNA TGTGCCAGCATGGCCGGGACAGGGGGTTACGAGCAGTACTTC.

This clonotype was seen a few times. The rearrangement links TRBV7-9 to TRBJ2-7; no clear D gene. CDR3 length equals 13 residues. Germline V CDR1 and CDR2: SEHNR, FQNEAQ (reference sequence). V was trimmed by 5 bases and J by 6 bases, leaving 14 bases between them. The CDR3 is CASSHRAPGEQYF. DNA for the CDR3: TGTGCCAGCAGCCACCGGGCCCCAGGCGAGCAGTACTTC.

This clonotype was detected many times. The chain uses TRBV10-3 and TRBJ1-1; 7 bases map to TRBD1. V gave up 8 bases and J gave up 0 bases; unmatched junction bases: 12. The CDR3 extends over 16 amino acids. In germline, CDR1 is ENHRY, CDR2 SYGVKD. The CDR3 loop reads CAIGGRDSRMNTEAFF. CDR3 bases: TGTGCCATCGGGGGTCGGGACAGCAGAATGAACACTGAAGCTTTCTTT.

This clonotype was found a few times. The rearrangement joins TRBV6-5 to TRBJ1-2, with 9 bases fitting TRBD1. The CDR3 covers 15 residues. Unmatched junction bases numbered 10, after V lost 5 bases and J lost 6 bases. The germline V gene has CDR1 MNHEY and CDR2 SVGAGI. The CDR3 is CASSPRDRVINGYTF. The CDR3 DNA reads TGTGCCAGCAGTCCCCGGGACAGGGTGATCAATGGCTACACCTTC.

The chain links TRBV20-1 to TRBJ2-5, with D perhaps assigned TRBD1 or TRBD2 (5 bases each). Germline V gives CDR1 DFQATT, CDR2 SNEGSKA (reference sequence). The CDR3 is made up of 12 amino acids. The V end was cut by 6 bases, the J end by 6 bases, with 14 bases between. CDR3 sequence reads: CSAPRDGKTQYF. The CDR3 bases are TGCAGTGCCCCCCGGGACGGAAAGACCCAGTACTTC.

This clonotype has only one observation. The germline gene is not matched at one end of the junction; a read error may be the cause. This chain uses TRBV10-3 with TRBJ1-1, with TRBD1 matching 7 bases. The CDR3 has 15 residues. CDR1 ENHRY and CDR2 SYGVKD come from the germline V gene. CDR3 in DNA: TGTGCCAGCAGTCGCGGACAGGAAATGAACACTGAAGCTTTCTTT. Translation gives CASSRGQEMNTEAFF.

The rearrangement uses TRBV6-5 and TRBJ2-7; D is uncertain. With 11 bases removed from V and 0 bases from J, the gap between germline ends came to 17 bases. This CDR3 contains 14 residues. CDR1 and CDR2 (germline): MNHEY, SVGAGI. The CDR3 sequence is CAAKIGRTSYEQYF. For the CDR3, the DNA is TGTGCCGCAAAGATCGGCAGGACCTCCTACGAGCAGTACTTC.

This chain uses TRBV5-6 with TRBJ1-5, with TRBD1 as a possible D gene (5 bases). The CDR3 loop spans 15 amino acids. The V gene's germline CDR1 is SGHDT and CDR2 YYEEEE. Trimming pared 2 bases from V and 2 bases from J, leaving 11 bases between. The CDR3 DNA reads TGTGCCAGCAGCTTACGAGGGGCAGGCAATCAGCCCCAGCATTTT. Amino acid sequence: CASSLRGAGNQPQHF. Filled out from reference TRBV5-6 and TRBJ1-5, the complete variable domain reads DAGVTQSPTHLIKTRGQQVTLRCSPKSGHDTVSWYQQALGQGPQFIFQYYEEEERQRGNFPDRFSGHQFPNYSSELNVNALLLGDSALYLCASSLRGAGNQPQHFGDGTRLSIL.

The chain couples TRBV24-1 to TRBJ2-5; the match to TRBD1 covers 7 bases. V was pared by 11 bases and J by 3 bases, with 14 bases of the junction left unmatched. Germline V gene sequence: CDR1 KGHDR, CDR2 SFDVKD. The length of the CDR3 is 15 residues. The CDR3: CASSPWDSGKETQYF. For the CDR3, the DNA is TGTGCCAGCTCACCGTGGGACAGTGGGAAAGAGACCCAGTACTTC.